This is a list of T cell receptor beta chains from one sample in a study of blood T cells in healthy people across ages. TCRdb re-called the 5' RACE reads with MiXCR, one entry per CDR3 protein. The data show about 400,000 distinct CDR3 sequences, approximately 51% seen once. The sequencing input was blood. The source of these receptors is a man aged 55 to 70 in good health. Both conserved end residues are part of each CDR3. Each record gives: CDR3 protein, CDR3 DNA, D gene, V gene, clone size, J gene. A D gene is named only where the DNA matches it firmly. A clone size is listed for some rows: how often the clone was seen (once, few, many), or a class if it is expanded.

CDR3aa: CSAGQGYEQYF; CDR3nt: TGCAGCGCCGGACAGGGGTACGAGCAGTACTTC; d_gene: TRBD1; v_gene: TRBV29-1; abundance: NA; j_gene: TRBJ2-7
CDR3aa: CASSSNHQHGAEAFF; CDR3nt: TGTGCCAGCAGTTCGAACCATCAGCACGGGGCTGAAGCTTTCTTT; d_gene: NA; v_gene: TRBV6-2/TRBV6-3; abundance: NA; j_gene: TRBJ1-1
CDR3aa: CASRGGEQFF; CDR3nt: TGTGCCAGCAGGGGGGGTGAGCAGTTCTTC; d_gene: NA; v_gene: TRBV6-6; abundance: NA; j_gene: TRBJ2-1
CDR3aa: CASSFQPDGMGGQYF; CDR3nt: TGTGCCAGCAGCTTCCAACCCGACGGTATGGGCGGGCAGTATTTT; d_gene: NA; v_gene: TRBV11-2; abundance: few; j_gene: TRBJ2-3
CDR3aa: CASSPSTDRGGEQFF; CDR3nt: TGTGCCAGCAGTCCCTCGACCGACAGGGGAGGAGAGCAGTTCTTC; d_gene: TRBD1; v_gene: TRBV6-6; abundance: NA; j_gene: TRBJ2-1
CDR3aa: CASSLAGVTGGGITHGYTF; CDR3nt: TGCGCCAGCAGCTTGGCCGGGGTCACAGGGGGAGGAATAACGCATGGCTACACCTTC; d_gene: TRBD1; v_gene: TRBV5-1; abundance: few; j_gene: TRBJ1-2
CDR3aa: CASCGGAVNEQYF; CDR3nt: TGTGCCAGCTGCGGGGGGGCGGTGAACGAGCAGTACTTC; d_gene: TRBD2; v_gene: TRBV6-6; abundance: NA; j_gene: TRBJ2-7
CDR3aa: CASVRDRTSGANVLTF; CDR3nt: TGTGCCAGTGTGCGGGATAGGACCTCTGGGGCCAACGTCCTGACTTTC; d_gene: NA; v_gene: TRBV5-4; abundance: NA; j_gene: TRBJ2-6
CDR3aa: CASGRGNNEQFF; CDR3nt: TGTGCTAGTGGGAGGGGGAACAATGAGCAGTTCTTC; d_gene: NA; v_gene: TRBV12-5; abundance: NA; j_gene: TRBJ2-1
CDR3aa: CASSSGRAPETQYF; CDR3nt: TGTGCCAGCTCAAGCGGGAGGGCCCCAGAGACCCAGTACTTC; d_gene: TRBD2; v_gene: TRBV18; abundance: many; j_gene: TRBJ2-5
CDR3aa: CSVDGLASYNEQFF; CDR3nt: TGCAGCGTAGACGGACTAGCGTCCTACAATGAGCAGTTCTTC; d_gene: TRBD2; v_gene: TRBV29-1; abundance: few; j_gene: TRBJ2-1
CDR3aa: CASSQFLAGGFSYNEQFF; CDR3nt: TGTGCCAGCAGCCAGTTTCTAGCGGGAGGGTTCTCCTACAATGAGCAGTTCTTC; d_gene: TRBD2; v_gene: TRBV11-2; abundance: NA; j_gene: TRBJ2-1
CDR3aa: CASSPAGSVETQYF; CDR3nt: TGTGCCAGCAGCCCCGCAGGTTCCGTAGAGACCCAGTACTTC; d_gene: NA; v_gene: TRBV3-1; abundance: NA; j_gene: TRBJ2-5
CDR3aa: CASSVATWGGEQYF; CDR3nt: TGTGCCAGCAGCGTAGCGACGTGGGGGGGAGAGCAGTACTTC; d_gene: TRBD2; v_gene: TRBV9; abundance: NA; j_gene: TRBJ2-7
CDR3aa: CASQSGAGGEQFF; CDR3nt: TGTGCCAGCCAATCTGGGGCCGGGGGCGAGCAGTTCTTC; d_gene: NA; v_gene: TRBV28; abundance: NA; j_gene: TRBJ2-1
CDR3aa: CSVDSGVEQETQYF; CDR3nt: TGCAGCGTTGATAGCGGGGTGGAACAAGAGACCCAGTACTTC; d_gene: TRBD2; v_gene: TRBV29-1; abundance: once; j_gene: TRBJ2-5
CDR3aa: CASKIRPGLAGVYETQYF; CDR3nt: TGTGCCAGCAAGATTCGTCCGGGACTAGCGGGAGTCTATGAGACCCAGTACTTC; d_gene: TRBD2; v_gene: TRBV7-2; abundance: few; j_gene: TRBJ2-5
CDR3aa: CSVSTGGQTQYF; CDR3nt: TGCAGCGTTTCCACAGGGGGGCAGACCCAGTACTTC; d_gene: TRBD1; v_gene: TRBV29-1; abundance: NA; j_gene: TRBJ2-5
CDR3aa: CSVVQGRNTQYF; CDR3nt: TGCAGCGTTGTCCAGGGGCGAAATACGCAGTATTTT; d_gene: NA; v_gene: TRBV29-1; abundance: NA; j_gene: TRBJ2-3
CDR3aa: CASNAGNTEAFF; CDR3nt: TGTGCCAGCAATGCCGGGAACACTGAAGCTTTCTTT; d_gene: NA; v_gene: TRBV14; abundance: NA; j_gene: TRBJ1-1
CDR3aa: CASSSHRAGKLFF; CDR3nt: TGTGCCAGCAGCTCCCACAGGGCTGGGAAACTGTTTTTT; d_gene: NA; v_gene: TRBV7-2; abundance: NA; j_gene: TRBJ1-4
CDR3aa: CSVVQGPSYNEQFF; CDR3nt: TGCAGCGTTGTCCAGGGGCCCTCCTACAATGAGCAGTTCTTC; d_gene: NA; v_gene: TRBV29-1; abundance: NA; j_gene: TRBJ2-1
CDR3aa: CSVEGVEGSNPYEQYF; CDR3nt: TGCAGCGTTGAAGGGGTTGAGGGCAGCAACCCCTACGAGCAGTACTTC; d_gene: NA; v_gene: TRBV29-1; abundance: NA; j_gene: TRBJ2-7
CDR3aa: CASSFPAGYNEQFF; CDR3nt: TGTGCCAGCAGTTTCCCAGCGGGGTACAATGAGCAGTTCTTC; d_gene: TRBD2; v_gene: TRBV28; abundance: NA; j_gene: TRBJ2-1
CDR3aa: CASRAGQGYEQYF; CDR3nt: TGTGCCAGCAGGGCCGGACAGGGCTACGAGCAGTACTTC; d_gene: TRBD1; v_gene: TRBV28; abundance: many; j_gene: TRBJ2-7